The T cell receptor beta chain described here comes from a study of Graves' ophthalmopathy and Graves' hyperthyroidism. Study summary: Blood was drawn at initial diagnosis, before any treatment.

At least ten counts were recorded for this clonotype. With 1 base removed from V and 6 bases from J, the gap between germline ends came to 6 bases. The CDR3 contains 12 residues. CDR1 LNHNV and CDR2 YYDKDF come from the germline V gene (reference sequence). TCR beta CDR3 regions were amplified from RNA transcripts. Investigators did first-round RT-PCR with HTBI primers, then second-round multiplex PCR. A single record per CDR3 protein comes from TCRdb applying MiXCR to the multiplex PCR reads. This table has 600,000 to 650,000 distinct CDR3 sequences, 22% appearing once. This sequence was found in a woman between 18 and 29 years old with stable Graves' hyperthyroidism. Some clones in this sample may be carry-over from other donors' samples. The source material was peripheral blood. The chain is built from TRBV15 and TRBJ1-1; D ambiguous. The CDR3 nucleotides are TGTGCCACCAGCAGAGGAGTGGCTGAAGCTTTCTTT. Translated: CATSRGVAEAFF.